These 22 T cell receptor beta chains originate from one sample sequenced in a study of cytomegalovirus exposure and HLA in healthy donors. The primer mix had 60 Vbeta and 13 Jbeta primers. Measured with immunoSEQ multiplex PCR; TCRdb has only the in-frame clones, and not every one. There are fewer than 250,000 clones in the sample; around 79% occur only once, and about 0.36% lies in the top ten. The sample comprised PBMCs. All receptors come from a male donor in good health and CMV-seropositive.

V and J are TRBV18 and TRBJ2-7; 11 bases align to TRBD2. Germline V gene lookup returns CDR1 KGHSH and CDR2 LQKENI. After removal of 2 bases from V and 4 bases from J, the junction contained 10 bases not matched to a gene. This CDR3 region has 17 residues. For the CDR3, the DNA is TGTGCCAGCTCACCAACTCCTCTAGCGGGAGGACTATACGAGCAGTACTTC. Its protein is CASSPTPLAGGLYEQYF.

V gene TRBV4-1 combines with J gene TRBJ2-7; 7 bases map to TRBD2. The CDR3 totals 15 residues. The germline V gene has CDR1 MGHRA and CDR2 YSYEKL. Unmatched junction bases numbered 10, after V lost 4 bases and J lost 4 bases. CDR3 amino acids: CASSPLPGGSYEQYF. DNA for the CDR3: TGCGCCAGCAGCCCCTTACCCGGCGGGAGTTACGAGCAGTACTTC.

This chain joins TRBV23-1 and TRBJ1-5; D is uncertain. TRBV23-1 is classed as an ORF, of uncertain function. Trimming took 4 bases from V and 6 from J, leaving 22 bases between them. This CDR3 has 17 residues. The CDR3 DNA sequence: TGCGCCAGCAGTCCGACCGAGGGTGCGGGTCCGTCTCAGCCCCAGCATTTT. Amino acid sequence: CASSPTEGAGPSQPQHF.

The rearrangement joins TRBV5-1 to TRBJ2-3, with 16 bases fitting TRBD2. Germline CDR1 and CDR2: SGHRS and YFSETQ. Trimming took 4 bases from V and 6 from J; bases not matched to a gene: 5. The CDR3 runs to 16 residues. The CDR3 region has the DNA TGCGCCAGCAGCACGGGGACTAGCGGGAGGGGTGATACGCAGTATTTT. Protein sequence: CASSTGTSGRGDTQYF.

This chain uses TRBV9 with TRBJ1-2; TRBD1 is a possible D gene (5 bases). Germline CDR1 SGDLS, CDR2 YYNGEE. The V gene lost 4 bases and the J gene lost 7 bases, with 26 bases spanning the gap. There are 17 residues in the CDR3. CDR3 DNA: TGTGCCAGCAGCCCCCCAACAAACCTCGGGGGGGTAAGTGGCTACACCTTC. This codes for CASSPPTNLGGVSGYTF.

The rearrangement uses TRBV7-3 and TRBJ2-1; D is unresolved. V lost 1 base and J lost 5, with 6 bases in between. Germline assignment: CDR1 SGHTA and CDR2 FQGTGA. This CDR3 has 13 residues. The CDR3 reads CASSLNTHNEQFF. CDR3 sequence (DNA): TGTGCCAGCAGCTTAAACACCCACAATGAGCAGTTCTTC.

This clone was found a few times. V gene TRBV25-1 combines with J gene TRBJ2-7; 9 bases map to TRBD1. CDR1 is MGHDK, CDR2 SYGVNS, per germline. The CDR3 runs to 14 residues. V lost 4 bases and J lost 5; bases outside the gene matches: 6. In DNA form, the CDR3 reads TGTGCCAGCAGTGGGGACAGGGATGTCAACGAGCAGTACTTC. Translation: CASSGDRDVNEQYF.

Here the CDR3 DNA reads TGTGCCAGTATGGGACTAGCGGCCTACAATGAGCAGTTCTTC. Translated, it gives CASMGLAAYNEQFF. The chain employs TRBV19 and TRBJ2-1; 11 nucleotides line up with TRBD2. With V trimmed by 7 bases and J by 2 bases, 1 base remained unmatched. Germline CDR1 reads LNHDA; CDR2 reads SQIVND (reference sequence). The CDR3 has 14 residues.

Turning to this clone: Other DNA sequences in this sample translate to the same CDR3. The chain has TRBV9 and TRBJ2-2; TRBD2 agrees at 10 bases. Losses at the gene ends were 3 bases for V and 5 bases for J; bases not matched to a gene: 4. This CDR3 is 15 amino acids long. CDR1 is SGDLS, CDR2 YYNGEE, per germline. The chain's CDR3 is CASSDSGGGTGELFF. CDR3 nucleotides: TGTGCCAGCAGCGACAGCGGGGGGGGTACCGGGGAGCTGTTTTTT.

The rearrangement joins TRBV25-1 to TRBJ1-4; D not resolved. The CDR3 runs 14 residues. Germline CDR1 reads MGHDK; CDR2 reads SYGVNS. V was shortened by 4 bases and J by 0 bases, with 6 bases between the two germline ends. The CDR3 coding sequence is TGTGCCAGCAGTGTAGATACAACTAATGAAAAACTGTTTTTT. This gives the protein CASSVDTTNEKLFF.

CDR3 residues: CASKRGVGEKLFF. CDR3 coding DNA: TGTGCCAGCAAACGGGGGGTTGGTGAAAAACTGTTTTTT. The V call is TRBV2, the J call TRBJ1-4, with a possible D match to TRBD1 (5 bases). The germline gives CDR1 SNHLY, CDR2 FYNNEI. Trimming took 7 bases from V and 7 from J, leaving 13 bases between them. The CDR3 is 13 residues long.

This clone was recorded once. One end of the junction is discordant with germline, which a read error may explain. The chain joins TRBV7-9 to TRBJ2-7, with TRBD2 as a possible D gene (5 bases). The CDR3 has 15 residues. The germline gives CDR1 SEHNR, CDR2 FQNEAQ (reference sequence). This chain's CDR3 is CSSSYTLSGIYEQYF. In DNA form, the CDR3 reads TGTTCCAGCAGCTATACCCTATCGGGGATTTACGAGCAGTACTTC.

This chain links TRBV6-1 with TRBJ2-3; 7 bases are a match to TRBD1. Germline trimming cut 2 bases from V and 1 base from J; bases unmatched to any gene: 6. The CDR3 length is 16 residues. Per germline, CDR1 MNHNS and CDR2 SASEGT. As DNA, the CDR3 is TGTGCCAGCAGTGAAACGGTCGGACAGGGCACAGATACGCAGTATTTT. Amino acids: CASSETVGQGTDTQYF.

The chain couples TRBV18 to TRBJ2-2, with D unclear. V was pared by 3 bases and J by 3 bases, with 2 bases between. The CDR3 length is 12 residues. Germline V gives CDR1 KGHSH, CDR2 LQKENI. The CDR3 region is CASSPDTGELFF. The CDR3 region has the DNA TGTGCCAGCTCACCCGACACCGGGGAGCTGTTTTTT. Full variable domain (rest looked up from reference TRBV18 and TRBJ2-2): NAGVMQNPRHLVRRRGQEARLRCSPMKGHSHVYWYRQLPEEGLKFMVYLQKENIIDESGMPKERFSAEFPKEGPSILRIQQVVRGDSAAYFCASSPDTGELFFGEGSRLTVL.

The chain employs TRBV6-5 and TRBJ1-1; a possible D gene is TRBD1 (6 bases). V was pared by 9 bases and J by 4 bases, with 21 bases between. The CDR3 extends over 15 amino acids. Germline assignment: CDR1 MNHEY and CDR2 SVGAGI. For the CDR3, the DNA is TGTGCCAGGGGTAAGCTACAGGGAGTCGGCACTGAAGCTTTCTTT. Translated, it gives CARGKLQGVGTEAFF.

The chain carries TRBV10-3 and TRBJ2-3; perhaps TRBD1 as D (5 bases). This CDR3 is 15 amino acids long. The germline CDR1 and CDR2 sequences are ENHRY and SYGVKD. The V end was cut by 5 bases, the J end by 0 bases, with 12 bases between. CDR3 in amino acids: CAISQDSPSTDTQYF. The CDR3, as DNA: TGTGCCATCAGTCAAGACAGTCCGAGCACAGATACGCAGTATTTT.

The V call is TRBV6-4, the J call TRBJ2-3; 9 nucleotides agree with TRBD1. With V trimmed by 6 bases and J by 3 bases, 4 bases remained unmatched. This CDR3 region has 14 residues. Germline V gene sequence: CDR1 MRHNA, CDR2 SNTAGT. CDR3: CASSLGQGTDTQYF. Here the CDR3 DNA reads TGTGCCAGCAGCTTAGGACAGGGGACAGATACGCAGTATTTT.

The chain uses TRBV5-4 and TRBJ2-7; 7 bases agree with TRBD2. Losses at the gene ends were 5 bases for V and 4 bases for J; bases not matched to a gene: 15. Germline CDR1 is SGHNT and CDR2 is YYREEE (reference sequence). The CDR3 runs 16 residues. Written as DNA, the CDR3 is TGTGCCAGCAGTCCGGTGGGCGGGGGAGGTTGGTACGAGCAGTACTTC. Translating gives CASSPVGGGGWYEQYF.

This clone was picked up a small number of times. V gene TRBV30 combines with J gene TRBJ2-1; 12 bases match TRBD2. The germline CDR1 and CDR2 sequences are GTSNPN and SVGIG (reference sequence). Trimming removed 4 bases from V and 11 bases from J; junction bases left unmatched: 6. This CDR3 is built from 13 residues. Written as DNA, the CDR3 is TGTGCCTGGACAGGGACTAGCGGGCCAAAGCAGTTCTTC. It encodes CAWTGTSGPKQFF. Complete variable domain (other parts from reference TRBV30 and TRBJ2-1): SQTIHQWPATLVQPVGSPLSLECTVEGTSNPNLYWYRQAAGRGLQLLFYSVGIGQISSEVPQNLSASRPQDRQFILSSKKLLLSDSGFYLCAWTGTSGPKQFFGPGTRLTVL.

This clone was seen once. The rearrangement links TRBV7-3 to TRBJ2-2, with 9 bases lining up with TRBD2. The germline CDR1 and CDR2 sequences are SGHTA and FQGTGA. CDR3 length equals 15 residues. The V segment lost 3 bases and the J segment 7 bases; nucleotides outside the gene matches: 6. CDR3 sequence: CASSLDSGSSGELFF. CDR3 coding DNA: TGTGCCAGCAGCTTGGATAGCGGGAGTAGCGGGGAGCTGTTTTTT.

The chain employs TRBV6-5 and TRBJ1-1; the D is unclear. V shed 2 bases and J shed 2 bases, with 6 bases lying between them. CDR1 and CDR2 from the germline V gene are MNHEY and SVGAGI. The CDR3 runs to 13 residues. This chain's CDR3 is CASSYRVNTEAFF. CDR3 coding DNA: TGTGCCAGCAGTTACAGAGTCAACACTGAAGCTTTCTTT.

The chain employs TRBV5-1 and TRBJ1-4; D possibly corresponds to TRBD1 (6 bases). CDR1 SGHRS and CDR2 YFSETQ come from the germline V gene. Trimming took 6 bases from V and 0 from J, leaving 18 bases between them. This CDR3 has 17 residues. DNA of the CDR3: TGCGCCAGCACCACCGGGACATTCCTCACAACTAATGAAAAACTGTTTTTT. Translation: CASTTGTFLTTNEKLFF.